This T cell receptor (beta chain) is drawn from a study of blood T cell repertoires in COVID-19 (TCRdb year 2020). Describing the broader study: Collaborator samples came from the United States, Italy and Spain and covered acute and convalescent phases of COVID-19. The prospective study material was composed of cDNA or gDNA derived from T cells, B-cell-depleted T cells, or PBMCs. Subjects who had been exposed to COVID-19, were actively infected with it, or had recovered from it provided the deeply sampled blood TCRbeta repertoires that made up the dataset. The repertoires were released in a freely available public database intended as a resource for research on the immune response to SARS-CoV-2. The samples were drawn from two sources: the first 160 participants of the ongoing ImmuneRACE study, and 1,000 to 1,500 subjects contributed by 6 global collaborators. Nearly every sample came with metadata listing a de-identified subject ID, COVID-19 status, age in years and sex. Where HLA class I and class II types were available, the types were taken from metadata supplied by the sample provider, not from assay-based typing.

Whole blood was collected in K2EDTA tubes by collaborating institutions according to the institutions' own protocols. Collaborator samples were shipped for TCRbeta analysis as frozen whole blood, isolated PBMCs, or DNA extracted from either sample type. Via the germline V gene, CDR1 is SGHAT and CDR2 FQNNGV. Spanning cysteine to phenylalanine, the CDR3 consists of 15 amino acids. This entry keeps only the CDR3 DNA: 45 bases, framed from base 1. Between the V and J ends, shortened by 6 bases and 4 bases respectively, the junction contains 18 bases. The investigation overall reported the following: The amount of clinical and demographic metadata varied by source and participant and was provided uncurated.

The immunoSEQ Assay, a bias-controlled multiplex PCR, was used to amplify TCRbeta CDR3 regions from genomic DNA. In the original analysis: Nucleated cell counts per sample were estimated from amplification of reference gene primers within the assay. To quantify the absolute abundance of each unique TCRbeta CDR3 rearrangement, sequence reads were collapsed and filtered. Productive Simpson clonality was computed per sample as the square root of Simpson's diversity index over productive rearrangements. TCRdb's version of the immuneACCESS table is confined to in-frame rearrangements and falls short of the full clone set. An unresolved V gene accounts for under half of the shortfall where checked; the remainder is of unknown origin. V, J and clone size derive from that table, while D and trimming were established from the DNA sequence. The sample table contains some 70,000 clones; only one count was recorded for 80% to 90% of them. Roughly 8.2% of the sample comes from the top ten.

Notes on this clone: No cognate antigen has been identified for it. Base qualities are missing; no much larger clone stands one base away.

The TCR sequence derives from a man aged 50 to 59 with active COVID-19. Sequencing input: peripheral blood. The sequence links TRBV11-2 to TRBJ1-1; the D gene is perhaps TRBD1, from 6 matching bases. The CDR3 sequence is CASSSNTGLGTEAFF. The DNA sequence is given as TGTGCCAGCAGTTCCAACACAGGGCTCGGCACTGAAGCTTTCTTT.